This T cell receptor beta chain was sequenced for a study of shared clonotypes between healthy human individuals. Participating donors were healthy, HIV-negative adults free of recent acute infections or vaccinations. Adults of Caucasian background living in Nashville, Tennessee made up all donors. With unsorted samples, genomic DNA was obtained from about 90 million PBMCs. Turning to this clone: Its antigen is unidentified.

CDR3 length: 14 residues. Trimming stripped 5 bases from V and 5 bases from J, with 13 bases between. Germline CDR1 SGHVS, CDR2 FNYEAQ. Generated by immunoSEQ multiplex PCR, the TCRdb table keeps only in-frame clones and is missing some. The sample gives roughly 480,000 clones, around 80% of which show up once; 10% to 15% is in the top ten. Overall study findings and caveats: Represented diversity, genetic and exposure-history alike, was limited by few donors.

The sequencing sample was made of PBMCs. V and J are TRBV7-6 and TRBJ2-1; D gene unclear. The receptor comes from a woman aged 40-49 years in good health. Some clones in this sample may be carry-over from other donors' samples. This CDR3 is CASSAAPSDNEQFF. The CDR3 DNA follows: TGTGCCAGCAGCGCCGCGCCCTCAGACAATGAGCAGTTCTTC.